The clone carrying this TCR beta chain has at least ten counts. Its antigen remains unknown. TCRdb itself ran the 5' RACE reads through MiXCR, one entry per CDR3 protein. The repertoire consists of around 100,000 distinct CDR3 sequences, with about 6% occurring once and the leading ten covering over 9.5%. This entry comes from a study of identical twins. Study-wide findings and caveats: Cord blood beta clonotypes that were abundant carried fewer insertions, and memory repertoires showed no such trend.

Looked up from germline, CDR1 is SGDLS and CDR2 is YYNGEE. The CDR3 length is 16 residues. Trimming cost V 0 bases and J 6 bases, with 16 bases left between them. This sequence joins TRBV9 and TRBJ2-1, with D hard to call. This TCR derives from a woman aged 45 to 65 in good health. Material for sequencing was memory T cells sorted from blood. The CDR3 sequence: CASSVALGPPGNEQFF. CDR3 sequence (DNA): TGTGCCAGCAGCGTAGCTTTAGGGCCCCCAGGCAATGAGCAGTTCTTC.